This T cell receptor beta chain was obtained from a study of T cell repertoires in cytomegalovirus infection. TCRdb reprocessed the reads via MiXCR and lists one record per CDR3 protein. This sample has tens of thousands of distinct CDR3 sequences, with just under 4% found just once. CDR3 size: 14 residues. V shed 5 bases and J 3 bases; nucleotides not matched to a gene: 5. CDR1 and CDR2 from the germline V gene are MNHEY and SVGEGT. Findings of the study overall: The ex vivo response was dominated by HLA-C-restricted CMV-specific TCR beta clonotypes.

At least ten counts were recorded for this clonotype. Its antigen is unidentified. This receptor was obtained from a human donor in good health (CMV status not recorded). Some clones in this sample may be carry-over from other donors' samples. The sequenced sample consisted of PBMCs. V usage is TRBV6-2 or TRBV6-3 and J usage is TRBJ2-7, with 9 bases aligning to TRBD2. The CDR3 here is CASSLAGRNYEQYF. DNA of the CDR3: TGTGCCAGCAGTCTAGCGGGGCGGAACTACGAGCAGTACTTC.